This T cell receptor beta chain was obtained from a study of T cell responses to AZD1222 COVID-19 vaccine. General study findings and limits: Close to half of spike-specific TCRs reportedly recognize unmutated variant regions.

Comments on this clone: Its antigen is not identified.

The CDR3 contains 17 residues. In germline, CDR1 is LGHNA, CDR2 YNFKEQ. The V end lost 0 bases, the J end lost 1 base, and 15 bases lay between the germline ends. Generated by immunoSEQ multiplex PCR, the TCRdb table keeps only in-frame clones and is missing some. The profile shows roughly 150,000 clones, just under 95% of them singletons. The material sequenced was peripheral blood, taken on day 0 of AZD1222 vaccination. This chain connects TRBV4-2 to TRBJ2-5; possibly TRBD1 for D (5 bases). The receptor comes from an adult in good health. The CDR3 region has the DNA TGTGCCAGCAGCCAAGATGCGATGGACACTATCCAAGAGACCCAGTACTTC. This translates into CASSQDAMDTIQETQYF.